The 21 T cell receptor beta chains presented below share a single source sample, sequenced in a study of Ad26.COV2.S vaccination and SARS-CoV-2 variants. Sequenced by immunoSEQ multiplex PCR; TCRdb stores in-frame clones only, minus some. The sample yields 300,000 to 350,000 clones, 85% to 90% seen once. Documented treatment: around 19 received Ad26.COV2.S at low or high dose, single or two shots; roughly five received placebo; per-sample allocation not given. Day 63 after the first injection of vaccine or placebo was the sampling time. Specimen: peripheral blood, collected in a trial of Ad26.COV2.S vaccine versus placebo. These receptors were collected from a person between 18 and 60 years old who received the Ad26.COV2.S COVID-19 vaccine or a placebo.

This rearrangement joins TRBV5-6 to TRBJ1-1; D ambiguous. The V end was cut by 2 bases, the J end by 1 base, with 9 bases between. The CDR3 runs to 14 residues. Looked up from germline, CDR1 is SGHDT and CDR2 is YYEEEE. The CDR3 loop reads CASSFGVGNTEAFF. In nucleotides, the CDR3 is TGTGCCAGCAGCTTCGGGGTGGGGAACACTGAAGCTTTCTTT. Based on the CDR3 plus reference TRBV5-6 and TRBJ1-1, the full variable domain is DAGVTQSPTHLIKTRGQQVTLRCSPKSGHDTVSWYQQALGQGPQFIFQYYEEEERQRGNFPDRFSGHQFPNYSSELNVNALLLGDSALYLCASSFGVGNTEAFFGQGTRLTVV.

Concerning this clone: At the DNA level, this CDR3 is encoded by other sequences in the same sample as well. This chain uses TRBV18 with TRBJ2-5; the D is unclear. Trimming removed 3 bases from V and 5 bases from J, with 4 bases in between. Germline V gene sequence: CDR1 KGHSH, CDR2 LQKENI. The CDR3 contains 11 residues. This CDR3 is CASSPLETQYF. The CDR3 region has the DNA TGTGCCAGCTCACCTTTGGAGACCCAGTACTTC. Based on the CDR3 plus reference TRBV18 and TRBJ2-5, the full variable domain is NAGVMQNPRHLVRRRGQEARLRCSPMKGHSHVYWYRQLPEEGLKFMVYLQKENIIDESGMPKERFSAEFPKEGPSILRIQQVVRGDSAAYFCASSPLETQYFGPGTRLLVL.

This rearrangement joins TRBV15 to TRBJ2-7, with D unresolved. Germline CDR1 reads LNHNV; CDR2 reads YYDKDF (reference sequence). The CDR3 length is 11 residues. CDR3 protein: CATSNAGAVDV. The CDR3 DNA follows: TGTGCCACCAGCAATGCCGGAGCTGTGGACGTC.

This chain links TRBV2 with TRBJ2-4; possible D gene TRBD1, 5 bases. The germline V and J ends were trimmed by 5 bases and 1 base, with 9 bases remaining between them. This CDR3 is 14 amino acids long. From germline, CDR1 is SNHLY and CDR2 FYNNEI. The CDR3 loop is CASSFRVAKNIQYF. The DNA for the CDR3 is TGTGCCAGCAGTTTCAGGGTGGCCAAAAACATTCAGTACTTC.

This clone was counted a single time. V is TRBV19 and J is TRBJ2-1; 9 bases line up with TRBD1. The CDR3 totals 13 residues. Germline-derived CDR1 and CDR2 are LNHDA and SQIVND (reference sequence). The V segment lost 10 bases and the J segment 6 bases; nucleotides outside the gene matches: 7. The CDR3 DNA is TGTGCCACCCAGGGACAGGGACTCAATGAGCAGTTCTTC. This gives the protein CATQGQGLNEQFF.

This chain joins TRBV4-1 and TRBJ2-3; the D gene is possibly TRBD2 (5 bases). The CDR3 has 14 residues. CDR1 and CDR2 from the germline V gene are MGHRA and YSYEKL. V lost 6 bases and J 4 bases, leaving 14 bases between the germline ends. The DNA for the CDR3 is TGCGCCAGCAGTTACACTGAGGAGGCAGATACGCAGTATTTT. Its translation: CASSYTEEADTQYF.

The chain uses TRBV6-6 and TRBJ1-3; D possibly corresponds to TRBD1 (5 bases). Germline CDR1 reads MNHNY; CDR2 reads SVGAGI (reference sequence). The CDR3 extends over 15 amino acids. V lost 7 bases and J lost 0, with 13 bases in between. The CDR3 loop is CASTVTETSGNTIYF. The CDR3 nucleotides read TGTGCCAGCACCGTGACAGAGACCTCTGGAAACACCATATATTTT.

V gene TRBV27 combines with J gene TRBJ1-2; possibly TRBD1 for D (5 bases). The CDR3 runs 16 residues. CDR1 MNHEY and CDR2 SMNVEV come from the germline V gene (reference sequence). The ends were cut back, 4 bases at V and 6 bases at J, with 21 bases in the middle. The CDR3 loop is CASSSDPGPTMDGYTF. CDR3 coding DNA: TGTGCCAGCAGTTCTGACCCGGGACCGACAATGGATGGCTACACCTTC.

This clone came up a few times. The chain employs TRBV25-1 and TRBJ2-7; 7 nucleotides align to TRBD1. Germline loops: CDR1 MGHDK, CDR2 SYGVNS. This CDR3 comprises 17 residues. Unmatched junction bases numbered 17, after V lost 3 bases and J lost 6 bases. CDR3 in amino acids: CASSDEKGAGRSVEQYF. The CDR3 coding sequence is TGTGCCAGCAGTGACGAAAAGGGGGCAGGGAGATCCGTCGAGCAGTACTTC.

V is TRBV11-3 and J is TRBJ1-1, with TRBD1 as a possible D gene (5 bases). CDR3 length: 14 residues. Germline CDR1 is SGHNT and CDR2 is YENEEA. The V and J ends lost 5 bases and 0 bases respectively, with 10 bases between them. The CDR3 region is CASSEGTVNTEAFF. The DNA for the CDR3 is TGTGCCAGCAGCGAGGGGACGGTGAACACTGAAGCTTTCTTT.

The chain is built from TRBV7-2 and TRBJ1-1; no firm D call. The germline gives CDR1 SGHTA, CDR2 FQGNSA. The CDR3 runs to 15 residues. V lost 0 bases and J lost 0, with 8 bases in between. CDR3: CASSLAEILNTEAFF. The CDR3 nucleotides are TGTGCCAGCAGCTTAGCGGAGATATTGAACACTGAAGCTTTCTTT.

This clone was observed once. The genes are TRBV9 and TRBJ2-5; 7 bases match TRBD1. After removal of 0 bases from V and 5 bases from J, the junction contained 16 bases not matched to a gene. Germline CDR1 is SGDLS and CDR2 is YYNGEE. The CDR3 loop spans 18 amino acids. The CDR3 sequence is CASSVAPGKTGKVETQYF. DNA for the CDR3: TGTGCCAGCAGCGTAGCCCCTGGGAAGACAGGGAAGGTCGAGACCCAGTACTTC.

The chain joins TRBV18 to TRBJ2-3; 12 nucleotides agree with TRBD2. The V segment lost 2 bases and the J segment 0 bases; nucleotides outside the gene matches: 6. CDR3 size: 18 residues. The germline V gene has CDR1 KGHSH and CDR2 LQKENI. The CDR3 sequence is CASSPRLAGAASTDTQYF. Here the CDR3 DNA reads TGTGCCAGCTCACCAAGACTAGCGGGGGCCGCTAGCACAGATACGCAGTATTTT.

Comments on this clone: An end of the junction differs from the germline gene, which may be a read error. The chain uses TRBV20-1 and TRBJ2-5; no clear D. This CDR3 has 10 residues. Germline V CDR1 and CDR2: DFQATT, SNEGSKA (reference sequence). In nucleotides, the CDR3 is TGCAGTGCAAGAGAAGAGACCCAGTACTTC. Translating gives CSAREETQYF.

The gene calls are TRBV7-9 and TRBJ1-3, with D unclear. The CDR3 extends over 13 amino acids. The V end lost 6 bases, the J end lost 0 bases, and 6 bases lay between the germline ends. Per germline, CDR1 SEHNR and CDR2 FQNEAQ (reference sequence). The CDR3 spells CASRADSGNTIYF. The CDR3, as DNA: TGTGCCAGCAGAGCAGACTCTGGAAACACCATATATTTT.

The J gene is TRBJ1-2, the V gene TRBV28, with 10 bases identical to TRBD1. J lost 2 bases, V lost 4 bases, and 1 base had no gene match. This CDR3 spans 14 amino acids. From germline, CDR1 is MDHEN and CDR2 SYDVKM. The DNA for the CDR3 is TGTGCCAGCAGTTGGGGACAGGGGAACTATGGCTACACCTTC. It is translated as CASSWGQGNYGYTF.

This clone was detected only a few times. This rearrangement joins TRBV3-1 (or the pseudogene TRBV3-2) to TRBJ1-5; tentative D call: TRBD1 (6 bases). This CDR3 spans 14 amino acids. Trimming removed 0 bases from V and 6 bases from J, with 9 bases in between. Germline CDR1 LGHDT, CDR2 YNNKEL (reference sequence). Here the CDR3 reads CASSQDPGAQPQHF. The CDR3 nucleotides read TGTGCCAGCAGCCAAGATCCAGGGGCTCAGCCCCAGCATTTT.

The DNA of the CDR3 is TGTGCCAGTAGTGCACTAAGGTCCAGCAATCAGCCCCAGCATTTT. Its protein product is CASSALRSSNQPQHF. The chain employs TRBV19 and TRBJ1-5, with no clear D. The CDR3 is made up of 15 amino acids. V was shortened by 5 bases and J by 1 base, with 12 bases between the two germline ends. Germline V lookup: CDR1 LNHDA, CDR2 SQIVND (reference sequence).

The chain recombines TRBV27 with TRBJ1-2; D gene ambiguous. Per the germline V gene, CDR1 is MNHEY and CDR2 is SMNVEV (reference sequence). The CDR3 loop spans 13 amino acids. The germline V and J ends were trimmed by 3 bases and 8 bases, with 13 bases remaining between them. The CDR3 nucleotides read TGTGCCAGCAGTTTTGGCCCCCTTAGGGGCTACACCTTC. Translating gives CASSFGPLRGYTF.

The chain employs TRBV30 and TRBJ1-4; D gene unclear. Trimming took off 0 bases at V and 4 bases at J, with 9 bases between the two ends. The CDR3 extends over 14 amino acids. Germline CDR1 and CDR2: GTSNPN and SVGIG (reference sequence). CDR3 amino acids: CAWSVLGINEKLFF. CDR3 bases: TGTGCCTGGAGTGTATTGGGGATTAATGAAAAACTGTTTTTT. Using reference TRBV30 and TRBJ1-4 for the parts outside the CDR3, the full variable domain is SQTIHQWPATLVQPVGSPLSLECTVEGTSNPNLYWYRQAAGRGLQLLFYSVGIGQISSEVPQNLSASRPQDRQFILSSKKLLLSDSGFYLCAWSVLGINEKLFFGSGTQLSVL.

This clone showed up just once. Germline is not matched at one junction end, which may reflect a read error. The chain recombines TRBV6-2 or TRBV6-3 with TRBJ2-1; TRBD2 matches at 15 bases. The CDR3 runs to 15 residues. Germline lookup yields CDR1 MNHEY and CDR2 SVGEGT. The CDR3 DNA follows: TGTGCCAGCAGTAATCTCGGACTAGCGGGAGGGCCGTACCTCTTC. Translation: CASSNLGLAGGPYLF.